One and the same sample provided the 24 T cell receptor beta chains below, sequenced in a study of T-cell reconstitution after alpha-beta-depleted transplantation in children. Unique molecular identifiers were incorporated when the TCRbeta library was constructed. TCRdb fed the PCR reads into MiXCR, producing one record per CDR3 protein. The data hold approximately 130,000 distinct CDR3 sequences, with about 9.5% observed a single time. Here the sequenced sample was PBMCs, mostly from graft donor cells, taken 180 days after TCRalphabeta/CD19-depleted stem cell transplant. The receptors were sampled from a girl under three years old who had a stem cell transplant for combined immunodeficiency, so the T cells may come from the graft donor.

This chain links TRBV10-2 with TRBJ2-2; no reliable D call. The germline V and J ends were trimmed by 2 bases and 4 bases, with 8 bases remaining between them. The CDR3 extends over 14 amino acids. CDR1 and CDR2 (germline): WSHSY, SAAADI. CDR3 residues: CASSERFLTGELFF. DNA for the CDR3: TGCGCCAGCAGTGAGCGGTTTCTCACCGGGGAGCTGTTTTTT.

This clonotype was detected a few times. The V and J genes are TRBV20-1 and TRBJ1-5; 11 nucleotides match TRBD1. V lost 1 base to trimming and J lost 7 bases; unmatched junction nucleotides: 6. CDR3 length: 15 residues. Per germline, CDR1 DFQATT and CDR2 SNEGSKA (reference sequence). CDR3 amino acids: CSARAGTGGRQPQHF. CDR3 nucleotide sequence: TGCAGTGCTAGAGCCGGGACAGGGGGAAGACAGCCCCAGCATTTT.

The J gene is TRBJ2-3, the V gene TRBV5-6; D unclear. V was clipped by 2 bases and J by 1 base, with 17 bases between them. The CDR3 totals 17 residues. The germline V gene encodes CDR1 SGHDT and CDR2 YYEEEE. The CDR3 DNA reads TGTGCCAGCAGCTTTGGTCTGGTGCTCGATCGCACAGATACGCAGTATTTT. This encodes CASSFGLVLDRTDTQYF.

There are many counts of this clonotype. V usage is TRBV6-2 or TRBV6-3 and J usage is TRBJ2-5; D gene ambiguous. The germline V and J ends were trimmed by 2 bases and 1 base, with 14 bases remaining between them. The CDR3 loop spans 16 amino acids. CDR1 is MNHEY and CDR2 is SVGEGT in the germline V gene. CDR3 sequence (DNA): TGTGCCAGCAGTTACCGGAACGGCCCAGTCCAAGAGACCCAGTACTTC. Its protein product is CASSYRNGPVQETQYF.

This clonotype was recorded many times. V usage is TRBV5-1 and J usage is TRBJ2-3, with D hard to call. Germline V gene lookup returns CDR1 SGHRS and CDR2 YFSETQ. The CDR3 contains 16 residues. V was clipped by 4 bases and J by 0 bases, with 15 bases between them. The CDR3 DNA reads TGCGCCAGCAGCCCCGCAGAGAGAATTAGCACAGATACGCAGTATTTT. This translates into CASSPAERISTDTQYF. The whole variable domain, remainder taken from reference TRBV5-1 and TRBJ2-3, is KAGVTQTPRYLIKTRGQQVTLSCSPISGHRSVSWYQQTPGQGLQFLFEYFSETQRNKGNFPGRFSGRQFSNSRSEMNVSTLELGDSALYLCASSPAERISTDTQYFGPGTRLTVL.

This sequence joins TRBV10-3 and TRBJ2-5, with D unclear. The CDR3 runs 12 residues. V was pared by 6 bases and J by 1 base, with 6 bases between. The germline CDR1 and CDR2 sequences are ENHRY and SYGVKD. CDR3 sequence: CAIRAGQETQYF. CDR3 DNA: TGTGCCATCAGGGCAGGCCAAGAGACCCAGTACTTC.

This clonotype showed up just a few times. J is TRBJ2-7 and V is TRBV29-1; the match to TRBD2 covers 10 bases. CDR1 is SQVTM and CDR2 is ANQGSEA in the germline V gene. The CDR3 covers 16 residues. The junction had 13 bases not matched to a gene; V was cut back by 4 bases and J by 4 bases. CDR3: CSVGKAGGSWSYEQYF. The CDR3 nucleotides are TGCAGCGTTGGTAAAGCGGGAGGGAGTTGGTCATACGAGCAGTACTTC.

The chain is built from TRBV5-6 and TRBJ1-4, with 8 bases lining up with TRBD1. Germline assignment: CDR1 SGHDT and CDR2 YYEEEE. The CDR3 extends over 14 amino acids. The trim removed 0 bases at V and 14 bases at J, leaving 9 bases unmatched. The CDR3 protein is CASSLGTGPRGLFF. The DNA of the CDR3 is TGTGCCAGCAGCTTGGGGACAGGGCCCCGTGGTCTGTTTTTT.

Only a few counts were recorded for this clonotype. The chain carries TRBV7-6 and TRBJ2-4; D may be TRBD1 (5 bases). This CDR3 has 13 residues. The germline CDR1 and CDR2 sequences are SGHVS and FNYEAQ. Trimming took 1 base from V and 12 from J, leaving 13 bases between them. CDR3 residues: CASSLGVSDSQYF. CDR3 nucleotide sequence: TGTGCCAGCAGCTTAGGGGTTTCAGACAGTCAGTACTTC.

This clonotype was seen only a few times. This chain connects TRBV30 to TRBJ2-4; 8 nucleotides match TRBD1. The CDR3 covers 14 residues. With 4 bases clipped from V and 2 bases from J, the junction kept 4 bases outside the gene matches. Germline CDR1 is GTSNPN and CDR2 is SVGIG (reference sequence). CDR3 amino acids: CAWKQGASKNIQYF. The CDR3 DNA sequence: TGTGCCTGGAAGCAGGGGGCGTCCAAAAACATTCAGTACTTC. Using reference TRBV30 and TRBJ2-4 for the parts outside the CDR3, the full variable domain is SQTIHQWPATLVQPVGSPLSLECTVEGTSNPNLYWYRQAAGRGLQLLFYSVGIGQISSEVPQNLSASRPQDRQFILSSKKLLLSDSGFYLCAWKQGASKNIQYFGAGTRLSVL.

This clonotype was observed at least ten times. The chain couples TRBV12-3 or TRBV12-4 to TRBJ2-7; D is uncertain. Trimming pared 3 bases from V and 2 bases from J, leaving 8 bases between. This CDR3 is 13 amino acids long. This CDR3 reads CASSFPATYEQYF. The DNA of the CDR3 is TGTGCCAGCAGTTTCCCCGCCACCTACGAGCAGTACTTC.

This clonotype was detected only a few times. This sequence joins TRBV6-2 or TRBV6-3 and TRBJ1-5, with D possibly TRBD1 on 5 matching bases. The ends were cut back, 0 bases at V and 1 base at J, with 16 bases in the middle. The CDR3 length is 18 residues. CDR1 MNHEY and CDR2 SVGEGT come from the germline V gene. CDR3 sequence: CASSYSGGYWGSNQPQHF. In nucleotides, the CDR3 is TGTGCCAGCAGTTACTCAGGCGGTTATTGGGGGAGCAATCAGCCCCAGCATTTT.

The rearrangement uses TRBV7-6 and TRBJ2-1; D call uncertain. The V end lost 1 base, the J end lost 0 bases, and 13 bases lay between the germline ends. CDR1 and CDR2 from the germline V gene are SGHVS and FNYEAQ. CDR3 length: 17 residues. CDR3: CASSLGTPHSSYNEQFF. The CDR3 nucleotides read TGTGCCAGCAGCTTAGGGACCCCTCATAGCTCCTACAATGAGCAGTTCTTC.

This chain connects TRBV27 to TRBJ2-7; D call uncertain. V was cut by 2 bases and J by 3 bases, with 8 bases left in between. The CDR3 is 13 residues long. Per germline, CDR1 MNHEY and CDR2 SMNVEV (reference sequence). The CDR3 sequence is CASSLGSLYEQYF. CDR3 nucleotide sequence: TGTGCCAGCAGTTTAGGTTCTCTCTACGAGCAGTACTTC.

The table lists this clonotype with many counts. The V call is TRBV5-1, the J call TRBJ2-3; the match to TRBD1 covers 9 bases. Germline V CDR1 and CDR2: SGHRS, YFSETQ. CDR3 length: 14 amino acids. The V and J ends lost 6 bases and 3 bases, in that order; junction bases with no gene match: 5. The CDR3 DNA reads TGCGCCAGCACCCGGGACAGGGCTACAGATACGCAGTATTTT. Protein: CASTRDRATDTQYF.

This clonotype was counted at least ten times. The J gene is TRBJ2-7, the V gene TRBV7-9; D is unresolved. The germline V and J ends were trimmed by 5 bases and 4 bases, with 18 bases remaining between them. CDR1 SEHNR and CDR2 FQNEAQ come from the germline V gene (reference sequence). The CDR3 consists of 15 residues. The CDR3 DNA follows: TGTGCCAGCAGCCCTCCCCCAAGGCCCGATTACGAGCAGTACTTC. Amino acids: CASSPPPRPDYEQYF.

J is TRBJ2-1 and V is TRBV20-1; D is undetermined. The CDR3 sequence is 12 residues long. V was shortened by 3 bases and J by 5 bases, with 8 bases between the two germline ends. Germline V lookup: CDR1 DFQATT, CDR2 SNEGSKA (reference sequence). This CDR3 reads CSARVLNNEQFF. The CDR3 DNA follows: TGCAGTGCTAGGGTACTTAACAATGAGCAGTTCTTC.

This rearrangement joins TRBV20-1 to TRBJ1-5; D uncertain. The CDR3 is made up of 13 amino acids. V lost 1 base and J 7 bases, leaving 11 bases between the germline ends. Germline V gene data show CDR1 as DFQATT and CDR2 as SNEGSKA (reference sequence). The CDR3 sequence is CSARAAAIQPQHF. CDR3 DNA: TGCAGTGCTAGAGCGGCGGCGATACAGCCCCAGCATTTT.

This clonotype occurred a few times. This chain joins TRBV4-3 and TRBJ2-7; 12 positions match TRBD1. CDR1 is LGHNA, CDR2 YSLEER, per germline. V shed 0 bases and J 6 bases; nucleotides not matched to a gene: 12. This CDR3 contains 18 residues. The CDR3 spells CASSQEGTGGGIFGEQYF. The CDR3 nucleotides are TGCGCCAGCAGCCAAGAGGGGACAGGGGGCGGAATATTCGGCGAGCAGTACTTC.

This clonotype was counted at least ten times. The chain links TRBV28 to TRBJ1-2; maybe TRBD1 (6 bases). CDR1 is MDHEN and CDR2 is SYDVKM in the germline V gene. This CDR3 is built from 13 residues. The ends were cut back, 6 bases at V and 4 bases at J, with 12 bases in the middle. CDR3 residues: CASRTTGTYGYTF. In DNA, the CDR3 is TGTGCCAGCAGAACGACAGGAACCTATGGCTACACCTTC.

This rearrangement joins TRBV15 to TRBJ2-7; possible D gene TRBD2, 6 bases. Trimming cost V 0 bases and J 5 bases, with 11 bases left between them. The V gene's germline CDR1 is LNHNV and CDR2 YYDKDF (reference sequence). The CDR3 is made up of 14 amino acids. CDR3 sequence: CATSREGRSHEQYF. CDR3 coding DNA: TGTGCCACCAGCAGAGAGGGGAGGTCCCACGAGCAGTACTTC.

This clonotype was seen only a few times. The chain joins TRBV7-3 to TRBJ2-1; 11 bases map to TRBD2. V lost 6 bases, J lost 5 bases, and 6 bases stayed unmatched. The CDR3 runs 15 residues. Germline-derived CDR1 and CDR2 are SGHTA and FQGTGA. DNA of the CDR3: TGTGCCAGCAGGGTTAGCGGGAGGGTCGACAATGAGCAGTTCTTC. It specifies CASRVSGRVDNEQFF.

The rearrangement links TRBV5-1 to TRBJ1-6, with D perhaps TRBD1 (5 bases). Per germline, CDR1 SGHRS and CDR2 YFSETQ. This CDR3 is 16 amino acids long. The V and J ends lost 4 bases and 5 bases respectively, with 16 bases between them. CDR3 DNA sequence: TGCGCCAGCAGCCTTAGTTGGGCAGGGAATAATTCACCCCTCCACTTT. This encodes CASSLSWAGNNSPLHF.

This clonotype was counted a few times. J is TRBJ1-2 and V is TRBV7-3, with unresolved D. Germline CDR1 and CDR2: SGHTA and FQGTGA. Trimming left V 2 bases short and J 3 bases short, with 19 bases between. There are 17 residues in the CDR3. CDR3 amino acids: CASSLAAGPPTYYGYTF. CDR3 coding DNA: TGTGCCAGCAGCTTAGCGGCAGGACCACCTACCTACTATGGCTACACCTTC.